The next 31 T cell receptor beta chains were all read from a single sample in a study of blood T cell repertoires in COVID-19. Sequenced by immunoSEQ multiplex PCR; TCRdb stores in-frame clones only, minus some. The sample lists about 270,000 clones; roughly 90% were seen once. The sequencing input was PBMCs or T cells enriched from blood (not recorded which). These receptors were taken from a woman between 40 and 55 years old with acute COVID-19.

V and J are TRBV9 and TRBJ2-7, with D possibly TRBD1 on 6 matching bases. CDR1 is SGDLS and CDR2 is YYNGEE in the germline V gene. The CDR3 length is 14 residues. V lost 0 bases, J lost 5 bases, and 12 bases lay in between. The CDR3: CASSVGTGSDEQYF. The CDR3 DNA follows: TGTGCCAGCAGCGTAGGAACAGGGTCCGACGAGCAGTACTTC.

The V and J genes are TRBV3-1 (or the pseudogene TRBV3-2) and TRBJ2-4; D is perhaps TRBD2 (5 bases). Trimming pared 1 base from V and 5 bases from J, leaving 27 bases between. CDR1 LGHDT and CDR2 YNNKEL come from the germline V gene (reference sequence). This CDR3 spans 20 amino acids. CDR3 protein: CASSQGGRSPSSSNQNIQYF. CDR3 DNA sequence: TGTGCCAGCAGCCAAGGAGGTAGGAGCCCCAGCTCTAGCAATCAAAACATTCAGTACTTC.

Written as DNA, the CDR3 is TGTGCCTGGAGGGGGACAGGACGCGGTTCACCCCTCCACTTT. Translating gives CAWRGTGRGSPLHF. This sequence joins TRBV30 and TRBJ1-6; 8 nucleotides agree with TRBD1. J lost 9 bases, V lost 3 bases, and 7 bases had no gene match. This CDR3 is 14 amino acids long. The germline V gene has CDR1 GTSNPN and CDR2 SVGIG (reference sequence).

The rearrangement links TRBV7-9 to TRBJ1-1, with a possible D match to TRBD1 (5 bases). CDR1 SEHNR and CDR2 FQNEAQ come from the germline V gene (reference sequence). The CDR3 length is 14 residues. The V gene lost 6 bases and the J gene lost 0 bases, with 11 bases spanning the gap. The CDR3 is CASRPPGMNTEAFF. The CDR3 DNA reads TGTGCCAGCAGACCTCCAGGGATGAACACTGAAGCTTTCTTT.

The genes are TRBV29-1 and TRBJ2-7; tentative D call: TRBD2 (6 bases). Germline loops: CDR1 SQVTM, CDR2 ANQGSEA. V lost 4 bases, J lost 5 bases, and 12 bases lay in between. The CDR3 totals 12 residues. The CDR3 nucleotides are TGCAGCGTTGGGAGGGTACGGAACGAGCAGTACTTC. It translates to CSVGRVRNEQYF.

The CDR3 bases are TGTGCCAGCAGCTTAGCGATTTCTTTCAAGAGCTCCTATAATTCACCCCTCCACTTT. It yields the protein CASSLAISFKSSYNSPLHF. The chain recombines TRBV7-8 with TRBJ1-6; D is ambiguous. The germline V and J ends were trimmed by 0 bases and 0 bases, with 15 bases remaining between them. The CDR3 length is 19 residues. Germline V gene sequence: CDR1 SGHVS, CDR2 FQNEAQ. The whole variable domain, remainder taken from reference TRBV7-8 and TRBJ1-6, is GAGVSQSPRYKVAKRGQDVALRCDPISGHVSLFWYQQALGQGPEFLTYFQNEAQLDKSGLPSDRFFAERPEGSVSTLKIQRTQQEDSAVYLCASSLAISFKSSYNSPLHFGNGTRLTVT.

This chain links TRBV21-1 with TRBJ2-7; TRBD2 is the table's D call and was not checked against the DNA. TRBV21-1 is deemed a pseudogene. CDR3 length: 16 residues. For the CDR3, the DNA is TGTGCCAGCCCCCCAGGCCCTAGCGGGCCCTCCTACGAGCAGTACTTC. This sequence encodes CASPPGPSGPSYEQYF.

This chain uses TRBV24-1 with TRBJ2-1; TRBD1 aligns across 8 bases. Germline-derived CDR1 and CDR2 are KGHDR and SFDVKD. CDR3 length equals 12 residues. The trim removed 12 bases at V and 4 bases at J, leaving 4 bases unmatched. This CDR3 is CAPGGRYNEQFF. As DNA, the CDR3 is TGTGCCCCAGGGGGCAGGTACAATGAGCAGTTCTTC.

This clone was counted a single time. The chain couples TRBV19 to TRBJ2-6; no definite D call. V lost 5 bases to trimming and J lost 4 bases, with 9 bases between them. Germline lookup yields CDR1 LNHDA and CDR2 SQIVND (reference sequence). The length of the CDR3 is 14 residues. The CDR3 protein is CASSEWAGANVLTF. CDR3 nucleotides: TGTGCCAGTAGTGAGTGGGCGGGGGCCAACGTCCTGACTTTC.

CDR3 sequence reads: CASSPPGGLNNEQFF. In nucleotides, the CDR3 is TGTGCCAGCAGCCCCCCAGGGGGTCTAAACAATGAGCAGTTCTTC. V and J are TRBV5-4 and TRBJ2-1, with 7 bases matching TRBD1. CDR1 is SGHNT, CDR2 YYREEE, per germline (reference sequence). The CDR3 extends over 15 amino acids. Trimming took 4 bases from V and 5 from J; bases not matched to a gene: 9.

The chain joins TRBV28 to TRBJ1-4; no reliable D call. Per the germline V gene, CDR1 is MDHEN and CDR2 is SYDVKM. V lost 6 bases and J 6 bases, leaving 17 bases between the germline ends. The CDR3 has 15 amino acids. The CDR3 loop is CASRTGGGDHEKLFF. The CDR3 DNA is TGTGCCAGCAGAACCGGCGGAGGCGATCATGAAAAACTGTTTTTT.

V usage is TRBV29-1 and J usage is TRBJ2-7; D remains unclear. The CDR3 extends over 14 amino acids. V dropped 7 bases and J dropped 2 bases, with 18 bases sitting between them. Germline CDR1 is SQVTM and CDR2 is ANQGSEA. The CDR3 coding sequence is TGCAGCGCTGTTCCAACTACCCACCCCTACGAGCAGTACTTC. Amino acid sequence: CSAVPTTHPYEQYF.

The rearrangement links TRBV2 to TRBJ2-1; 9 bases are a match to TRBD2. The CDR3 runs 14 residues. The V segment lost 3 bases and the J segment 6 bases; nucleotides outside the gene matches: 3. The germline V gene has CDR1 SNHLY and CDR2 FYNNEI. The CDR3 is CASSDGGGANEQFF. For the CDR3, the DNA is TGTGCCAGCAGTGATGGCGGGGGGGCCAATGAGCAGTTCTTC.

The chain combines TRBV12-5 with TRBJ1-5; D gene ambiguous. This CDR3 contains 13 residues. V lost 6 bases and J 7 bases, leaving 13 bases between the germline ends. The V gene's germline CDR1 is LGHNT and CDR2 FRNRAP. The CDR3 coding sequence is TGTGCTAGTGGGCTCGCCGGCGGCCAGCCCCAGCATTTT. Protein: CASGLAGGQPQHF.

This rearrangement joins TRBV2 to TRBJ1-1, with D hard to call. The germline CDR1 and CDR2 sequences are SNHLY and FYNNEI. Trimming shortened V by 3 bases and J by 6 bases, and 20 bases separated the two germline ends. This CDR3 comprises 16 residues. The CDR3 is CASSDGLGLWSAEAFF. The CDR3 DNA reads as TGTGCCAGCAGTGACGGACTGGGCCTTTGGAGTGCTGAAGCTTTCTTT.

J is TRBJ2-6 and V is TRBV28, with TRBD1 matching 11 bases. CDR3 length equals 21 residues. The J segment lost 0 bases and the V segment lost 8 bases, leaving 18 bases of the junction unmatched. CDR1 MDHEN and CDR2 SYDVKM come from the germline V gene. The CDR3 sequence: CASANLIRDRGIYSGANVLTF. The CDR3 nucleotides are TGTGCCAGCGCGAACCTAATCCGGGACAGGGGGATTTACTCTGGGGCCAACGTCCTGACTTTC.

This chain joins TRBV24-1 and TRBJ1-2; possible D gene TRBD1, 5 bases. The germline V and J ends were trimmed by 0 bases and 9 bases, with 7 bases remaining between them. CDR3 length equals 12 residues. The germline V gene encodes CDR1 KGHDR and CDR2 SFDVKD. In DNA, the CDR3 is TGTGCCACCAGTGATTTGAGGGGTAGCTACACCTTC. Its protein product is CATSDLRGSYTF.

J is TRBJ1-2 and V is TRBV5-1; 7 positions agree with TRBD1. This CDR3 has 16 amino acids. Germline V gene data show CDR1 as SGHRS and CDR2 as YFSETQ. The J segment lost 4 bases and the V segment lost 4 bases, leaving 13 bases of the junction unmatched. CDR3 protein: CASSQIPGQTSYGYTF. The CDR3 nucleotides are TGCGCCAGCAGCCAAATTCCGGGACAGACATCCTATGGCTACACCTTC.

J is TRBJ1-1 and V is TRBV19; possibly TRBD1 for D (6 bases). CDR3 length: 14 residues. Germline CDR1 reads LNHDA; CDR2 reads SQIVND (reference sequence). The V end was cut by 7 bases, the J end by 0 bases, with 12 bases between. CDR3 sequence (DNA): TGTGCCAGTACCGGGACAATTTTGAACACTGAAGCTTTCTTT. This sequence encodes CASTGTILNTEAFF.

J is TRBJ1-2 and V is TRBV19; D is unresolved. Germline CDR1 is LNHDA and CDR2 is SQIVND (reference sequence). The CDR3 is 13 residues long. V dropped 0 bases and J dropped 8 bases, with 10 bases sitting between them. The CDR3 is CASSIDLKFGYTF. In nucleotides, the CDR3 is TGTGCCAGTAGTATAGATCTAAAGTTCGGCTACACCTTC. Complete variable domain (other parts from reference TRBV19 and TRBJ1-2): DGGITQSPKYLFRKEGQNVTLSCEQNLNHDAMYWYRQDPGQGLRLIYYSQIVNDFQKGDIAEGYSVSREKKESFPLTVTSAQKNPTAFYLCASSIDLKFGYTFGSGTRLTVV.

This chain uses TRBV3-1 (or the pseudogene TRBV3-2) with TRBJ2-7; 8 bases match TRBD2. The CDR3 loop spans 14 amino acids. V lost 4 bases to trimming and J lost 3 bases; unmatched junction nucleotides: 5. Germline lookup yields CDR1 LGHDT and CDR2 YNNKEL (reference sequence). CDR3 DNA: TGTGCCAGCAGCCGGGGGGCGGGGGGCTACGAGCAGTACTTC. Translated, it gives CASSRGAGGYEQYF.

The chain combines TRBV11-1 with TRBJ2-3; 7 positions agree with TRBD2. In germline, CDR1 is SGHAT, CDR2 FQDESV (reference sequence). Trimming removed 8 bases from V and 0 bases from J; junction bases left unmatched: 11. The CDR3 spans 16 residues. CDR3 protein: CASGPYASGSTDTQYF. The CDR3 DNA reads as TGTGCCAGCGGTCCCTACGCTAGCGGAAGCACAGATACGCAGTATTTT.

The gene calls are TRBV5-4 and TRBJ2-7; 10 bases are shared with TRBD2. Germline V gene data show CDR1 as SGHNT and CDR2 as YYREEE (reference sequence). The junction had 8 bases not matched to a gene; V was cut back by 0 bases and J by 2 bases. This CDR3 is built from 17 residues. CDR3 bases: TGTGCCAGCAGCTTGGTTACTTCTAGCGGGGGAACCTACGAGCAGTACTTC. This encodes CASSLVTSSGGTYEQYF. The full variable domain, in which reference TRBV5-4 and TRBJ2-7 provide the parts outside the CDR3, is ETGVTQSPTHLIKTRGQQVTLRCSSQSGHNTVSWYQQALGQGPQFIFQYYREEENGRGNFPPRFSGLQFPNYSSELNVNALELDDSALYLCASSLVTSSGGTYEQYFGPGTRLTVT.

The V call is TRBV4-1, the J call TRBJ1-4; TRBD1 aligns across 9 bases. Per the germline V gene, CDR1 is MGHRA and CDR2 is YSYEKL. With V trimmed by 4 bases and J by 4 bases, 7 bases remained unmatched. There are 16 residues in the CDR3. In nucleotides, the CDR3 is TGCGCCAGCAGCCGGATAGGGACAGGGTATAATGAAAAACTGTTTTTT. It specifies CASSRIGTGYNEKLFF.

The chain carries TRBV5-5 and TRBJ2-3, with 9 bases lining up with TRBD1. Trimming removed 0 bases from V and 9 bases from J; junction bases left unmatched: 8. CDR1 is SGHKS, CDR2 YYEKEE, per germline (reference sequence). CDR3 length: 15 residues. CDR3 DNA: TGTGCCAGCAGCTTGGAGGGACAGGGAGGGTACACGCAGTATTTT. It yields the protein CASSLEGQGGYTQYF.

This clone was detected only once. This chain links TRBV4-3 with TRBJ2-1; TRBD2 matches 11 bases. This CDR3 has 16 amino acids. The germline V gene has CDR1 LGHNA and CDR2 YSLEER. V dropped 0 bases and J dropped 8; count of bases not matched to a gene: 6. CDR3 DNA sequence: TGCGCCAGCAGCCAAGATATAGCGGGGGGGTTTGATGAGCAGTTCTTC. Translating it yields CASSQDIAGGFDEQFF.

The chain is built from TRBV5-1 and TRBJ1-4; no clear D. This CDR3 is 14 amino acids long. CDR1 is SGHRS, CDR2 YFSETQ, per germline. The germline V and J ends were trimmed by 2 bases and 4 bases, with 9 bases remaining between them. The CDR3 region has the DNA TGCGCCAGCAGCTTACACATGTATAATGAAAAACTGTTTTTT. The encoded protein is CASSLHMYNEKLFF.

The chain uses TRBV29-1 and TRBJ2-4; 12 bases are a match to TRBD1. V shed 4 bases, J shed 7 bases, and the junction held 5 bases outside the gene matches. The CDR3 is made up of 14 amino acids. Germline CDR1 is SQVTM and CDR2 is ANQGSEA. This CDR3 reads CSVGAGQGANIQYF. CDR3 DNA sequence: TGCAGCGTTGGGGCGGGACAGGGGGCCAACATTCAGTACTTC.

The chain joins TRBV2 to TRBJ2-5, with a possible D match to TRBD1 (6 bases). In germline, CDR1 is SNHLY, CDR2 FYNNEI. The CDR3 totals 15 residues. Trimming took 5 bases from V and 2 from J, leaving 15 bases between them. For the CDR3, the DNA is TGTGCCAGCAGTCCCAAGGGGGTCAGGCAAGAGACCCAGTACTTC. As protein: CASSPKGVRQETQYF.

The V call is TRBV6-5, the J call TRBJ2-5, with 7 bases lining up with TRBD2. This CDR3 is 13 amino acids long. V dropped 8 bases and J dropped 3; count of bases not matched to a gene: 6. Germline-derived CDR1 and CDR2 are MNHEY and SVGAGI. For the CDR3, the DNA is TGTGCCAGCGCTACGGGACTAAAAGAGACCCAGTACTTC. This encodes CASATGLKETQYF.

This chain connects TRBV11-3 to TRBJ2-1; a possible D gene is TRBD2 (5 bases). Per germline, CDR1 SGHNT and CDR2 YENEEA. The germline V and J ends were trimmed by 4 bases and 4 bases, with 14 bases remaining between them. CDR3 length equals 15 residues. The CDR3 is CASSSPQSGYNEQFF. In DNA form, the CDR3 reads TGTGCCAGCAGCTCCCCCCAGTCGGGGTACAATGAGCAGTTCTTC.